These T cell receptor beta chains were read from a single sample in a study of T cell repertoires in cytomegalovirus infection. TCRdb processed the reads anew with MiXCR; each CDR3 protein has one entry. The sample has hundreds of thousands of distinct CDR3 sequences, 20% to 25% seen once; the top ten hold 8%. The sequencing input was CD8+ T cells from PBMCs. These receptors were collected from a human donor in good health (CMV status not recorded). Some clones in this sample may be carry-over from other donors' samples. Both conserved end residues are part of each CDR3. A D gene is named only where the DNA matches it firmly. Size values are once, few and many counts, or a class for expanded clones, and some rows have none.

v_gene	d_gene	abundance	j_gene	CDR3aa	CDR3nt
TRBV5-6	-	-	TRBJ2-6	CASSLDRASGANVLTF	TGTGCCAGCAGCTTGGACAGGGCCTCTGGGGCCAACGTCCTGACTTTC
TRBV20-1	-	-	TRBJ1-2	CSATQTDLGDYGYTF	TGCAGTGCTACTCAAACAGATTTAGGGGACTATGGCTACACCTTC
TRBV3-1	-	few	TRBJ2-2	CASSPRYENTGELFF	TGTGCCAGCAGTCCAAGATATGAGAACACCGGGGAGCTGTTTTTT
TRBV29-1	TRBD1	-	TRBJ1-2	CSVRQGADGYTF	TGCAGCGTTCGACAGGGGGCAGATGGCTACACCTTC
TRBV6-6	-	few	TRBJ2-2	CASSYAPGVAGELFF	TGTGCCAGCAGTTATGCCCCCGGCGTTGCCGGGGAGCTGTTTTTT
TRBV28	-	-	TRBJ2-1	CASSFTTGTNEQFF	TGTGCCAGCAGTTTTACCACAGGGACCAATGAGCAGTTCTTC
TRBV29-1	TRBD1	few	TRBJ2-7	CSVTTGGPYEQYF	TGCAGCGTGACGACAGGGGGACCCTACGAGCAGTACTTC
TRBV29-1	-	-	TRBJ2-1	CSVEGRNNEQFF	TGCAGCGTTGAAGGGCGGAACAATGAGCAGTTCTTC
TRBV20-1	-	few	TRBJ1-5	CSARAPNIQPQHF	TGCAGTGCTAGGGCACCGAACATTCAGCCCCAGCATTTT
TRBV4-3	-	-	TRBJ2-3	CASSHGMGTDTQYF	TGCGCCAGCAGCCACGGGATGGGCACAGATACGCAGTATTTT
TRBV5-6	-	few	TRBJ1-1	CASSGGGFQLNTEAFF	TGTGCCAGCAGCGGGGGAGGGTTTCAGCTTAACACTGAAGCTTTCTTT
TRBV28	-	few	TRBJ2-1	CASSFPGPEQFF	TGTGCCAGCAGTTTCCCGGGTCCTGAGCAGTTCTTC
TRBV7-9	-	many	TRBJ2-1	CASTEGLYNEQFF	TGTGCCAGCACCGAAGGACTGTACAATGAGCAGTTCTTC
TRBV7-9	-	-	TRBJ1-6	CASSLGGAGSPLHF	TGTGCCAGCAGCTTAGGGGGGGCGGGTTCACCCCTCCACTTT
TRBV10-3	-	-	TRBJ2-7	CAITGPLNEQYF	TGTGCCATCACCGGGCCTTTGAACGAGCAGTACTTC
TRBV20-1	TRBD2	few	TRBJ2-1	CSARELADYNEQFF	TGCAGTGCTAGAGAACTAGCGGACTACAATGAGCAGTTCTTC
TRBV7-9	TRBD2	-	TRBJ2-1	CASSLFSGGAGGEQFF	TGTGCCAGCAGCTTATTCAGCGGGGGGGCCGGGGGTGAGCAGTTCTTC
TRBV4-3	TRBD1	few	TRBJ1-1	CASSQNRGSSEAFF	TGCGCCAGCAGCCAAAACAGGGGTTCGAGTGAAGCTTTCTTT
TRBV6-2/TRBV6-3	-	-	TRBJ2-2	CASSPTEGPLTGELFF	TGTGCCAGCAGCCCCACAGAAGGTCCGTTGACCGGGGAGCTGTTTTTT
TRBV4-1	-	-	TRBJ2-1	CASSRSVNEQFF	TGCGCCAGCAGCCGCTCCGTCAATGAGCAGTTCTTC